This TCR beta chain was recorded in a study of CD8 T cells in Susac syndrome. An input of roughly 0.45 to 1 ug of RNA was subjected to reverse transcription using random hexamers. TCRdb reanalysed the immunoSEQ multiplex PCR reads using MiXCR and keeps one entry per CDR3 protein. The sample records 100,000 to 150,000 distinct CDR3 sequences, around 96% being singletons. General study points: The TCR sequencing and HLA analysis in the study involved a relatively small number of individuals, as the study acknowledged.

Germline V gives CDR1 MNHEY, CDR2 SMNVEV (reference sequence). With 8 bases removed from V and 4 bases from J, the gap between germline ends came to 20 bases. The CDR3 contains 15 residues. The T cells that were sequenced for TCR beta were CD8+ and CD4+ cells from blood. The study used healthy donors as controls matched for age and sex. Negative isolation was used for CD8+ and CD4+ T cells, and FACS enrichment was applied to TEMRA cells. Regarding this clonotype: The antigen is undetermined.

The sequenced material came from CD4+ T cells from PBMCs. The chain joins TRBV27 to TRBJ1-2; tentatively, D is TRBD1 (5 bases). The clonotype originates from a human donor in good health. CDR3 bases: TGTGCCAGCGGAACTCGGCGCAGGGATCCCTATGGCTACACCTTC. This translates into CASGTRRRDPYGYTF.